This is a list of T cell receptor beta chains from one sample in a study of CD8 T cells in ankylosing spondylitis. One entry per CDR3 protein results from TCRdb running MiXCR on the 5' RACE reads. The repertoire holds some 270,000 distinct CDR3 sequences, 15% to 20% seen once, with roughly 34% in the top ten. The sequencing input was blood, either unsorted or a sorted T cell fraction (not recorded which). The receptors originated from a male donor with ankylosing spondylitis or in good health (not recorded which). Each CDR3 is given with its conserved first and last residue. The order of the fields is V gene, clone size, D gene, J gene, CDR3 DNA, CDR3 protein. A D gene is named only where the DNA matches it firmly. Part of the rows lack a size; the others show once, few, many or a class for expanded clones.

TRBV9,few,TRBD2,TRBJ2-1,TGTGCCAGCAGCTCGCGACTAGCCCATGTCTCCAATGAGCAGTTCTTC,CASSSRLAHVSNEQFF
TRBV27,few,TRBD1,TRBJ2-7,TGTGCCACCAGGGACAGGGGTTACGAGCAGTACTTC,CATRDRGYEQYF
TRBV20-1,-,-,TRBJ2-1,TGCAGTGCTAGACTGGGAGGCTACAATGAGCAGTTCTTC,CSARLGGYNEQFF
TRBV27,-,-,TRBJ2-1,TGTGCCAGCAGTTTTACGGGGCTAGCGAGCTCCTACAATGAGCAGTTCTTC,CASSFTGLASSYNEQFF
TRBV12-5,many,-,TRBJ2-1,TGTGCTAGTGGTTTGTTGTTAGACAATGAGCAGTTCTTC,CASGLLLDNEQFF
TRBV7-6,few,TRBD2,TRBJ2-2,TGTGCCAGCAGCTCCGGACTAGCGGCTACGAACACCGGGGAGCTGTTTTTT,CASSSGLAATNTGELFF
TRBV27,-,TRBD2,TRBJ2-3,TGTGCCAGCAGTGGCACTAGCGGGACAACCGTCACAGATACGCAGTATTTT,CASSGTSGTTVTDTQYF
TRBV10-3,few,-,TRBJ2-5,TGTGCCATCAGTGAGGCGTGGGGCGGCGGAGAGACCCAGTACTTC,CAISEAWGGGETQYF
TRBV5-1,-,-,TRBJ2-1,TGCGCCAGCAGCTTAATGAGCCTAGAGCTTACAAATGAGCAGTTCTTC,CASSLMSLELTNEQFF
TRBV7-9,-,-,TRBJ2-7,TGTGCCAGCAGCCAACCCCCTTACGAGCAGTACTTC,CASSQPPYEQYF
TRBV27,few,-,TRBJ1-2,TGTGCCAGCATGGCAGCCGCGGACATTAACTATGGCTACACCTTC,CASMAAADINYGYTF
TRBV28,many,-,TRBJ2-3,TGTGCCAGCAGCTTATGGGGCGGAAGCACAGATACGCAGTATTTT,CASSLWGGSTDTQYF
TRBV12-3/TRBV12-4,-,-,TRBJ2-7,TGTGCCAGCAGTTTACGGGGCATGGTCTACGAGCAGTACTTC,CASSLRGMVYEQYF
TRBV4-1,-,-,TRBJ2-1,TGCGCCAGCAGCCCCTTAGGGGGAACCCCCTACAATGAGCAGTTCTTC,CASSPLGGTPYNEQFF
TRBV12-3/TRBV12-4,-,TRBD2,TRBJ2-7,TGTGCCAGCAGTTTTCCGGCGGGAGGCTTCAACGAGCAGTACTTC,CASSFPAGGFNEQYF
TRBV4-3,-,-,TRBJ2-1,TGCGCCAGCAGCCAAGATCGGCTAGAAATGAATGAGCAGTTCTTC,CASSQDRLEMNEQFF
TRBV4-3,-,-,TRBJ2-7,TGCGCCAGCAGCCAAGACTCAGGGCTAGCAACCGAGCAGTACTTC,CASSQDSGLATEQYF
TRBV12-3/TRBV12-4,few,-,TRBJ1-1,TGTGCCAGCAGTATCGGAGGAAGGAACACTGAAGCTTTCTTT,CASSIGGRNTEAFF
TRBV4-1,-,-,TRBJ2-2,TGCGCCAGCAGCCAAGTCTTGGGCGGGGAGCTGTTTTTT,CASSQVLGGELFF
TRBV29-1,-,TRBD1,TRBJ1-2,TGCAGCGTTGAGATCGACAGGGGCAGCTATGGCTACACCTTC,CSVEIDRGSYGYTF
TRBV5-1,few,-,TRBJ2-4,TGCGCCAGCAGCCTAGGGGAACTAGCCAAAAACATTCAGTACTTC,CASSLGELAKNIQYF
TRBV4-1,many,-,TRBJ1-4,TGCGCCAGCAGTGGGCCGGGTAATGAAAAACTGTTTTTT,CASSGPGNEKLFF
TRBV4-3,many,-,TRBJ2-3,TGCGCCAGCAGCCAATCTACTAGTAGCAGCACAGATACGCAGTATTTT,CASSQSTSSSTDTQYF
TRBV7-8,-,TRBD2,TRBJ2-2,TGTGCCAGCAGCTTAGTCGGCATTTTGGCGGGAGTGGCCGGGGAGCTGTTTTTT,CASSLVGILAGVAGELFF
TRBV25-1,many,TRBD2,TRBJ2-5,TGTGCCAGCAGTGAAGGGACTACCACTCAAGAGACCCAGTACTTC,CASSEGTTTQETQYF
TRBV29-1,once,-,TRBJ2-7,TGCAGCGTAGACGACGGGTACGAGCAGTACTTC,CSVDDGYEQYF
TRBV7-9,few,-,TRBJ2-1,TGTGCCAGCAGCTCGTCCGGGATTTCCTACAATGAGCAGTTCTTC,CASSSSGISYNEQFF
TRBV12-3/TRBV12-4,-,TRBD2,TRBJ2-7,TGTGCCAGCAGTTGGAGCGGGATGGACTACGAGCAGTACTTC,CASSWSGMDYEQYF
TRBV21-1,-,-,TRBJ2-3,TGTGCCAGCAGCAAAGTGGGGACTAGCGGGAGGTTTGATACGCAGTATTTT,CASSKVGTSGRFDTQYF
TRBV27,-,TRBD2,TRBJ2-5,TGTGCCAGCAGGAGCGACAGTGTACTAGCGGGATACCAAGAGACCCAGTACTTC,CASRSDSVLAGYQETQYF
TRBV4-2,few,TRBD2,TRBJ2-5,TGTGCCAGCAGCCAAGGGTGGGAGGTGGCCAGCGGGAGCGGAGACCAAGAGACCCAGTACTTC,CASSQGWEVASGSGDQETQYF
TRBV20-1,-,TRBD2,TRBJ2-2,TGCAGTGCTAGAAAGCGGGAGGGCCGGACCGGGGAGCTGTTTTTT,CSARKREGRTGELFF
TRBV20-1,-,TRBD2,TRBJ2-1,TGCAGTGCTACAGATTTCAGCGGGAGTAGCCACAATGAGCAGTTCTTC,CSATDFSGSSHNEQFF
TRBV4-2,many,-,TRBJ2-7,TGTGCCAGCAGCCAATGGGGCCAGGGGAGGGGATACGAGCAGTACTTC,CASSQWGQGRGYEQYF
TRBV4-2,-,TRBD1,TRBJ2-7,TGTGCCAGCAGCCAAGAAGAGGGACAGGGTAGGTACGAGCAGTACTTC,CASSQEEGQGRYEQYF
TRBV9,few,TRBD2,TRBJ2-3,TGTGCCAGCAGCGTAGACTCGCGGGGGACAGATACGCAGTATTTT,CASSVDSRGTDTQYF
TRBV7-9,-,-,TRBJ1-1,TGTGCCAGCAGCTCCTGGAGGGGTGAAGCTTTCTTT,CASSSWRGEAFF
TRBV27,few,-,TRBJ2-1,TGTGCCAGCAGTTCCTCGGTAGTGGAGGGTTACAATGAGCAGTTCTTC,CASSSSVVEGYNEQFF
TRBV5-5,few,-,TRBJ1-2,TGTGCCAGCAGCTTGTCGCTCCTTCGGAATGGCTACACCTTC,CASSLSLLRNGYTF
TRBV3-1,-,-,TRBJ2-1,TGTGCCAGCAGCCAAGCGGGAGAACCCTACAATGAGCAGTTCTTC,CASSQAGEPYNEQFF
TRBV4-1,many,-,TRBJ2-7,TGCGCCAGCAGCCAAGATAAAGCTGGCCCCTACGAGCAGTACTTC,CASSQDKAGPYEQYF
TRBV7-9,-,-,TRBJ1-1,TGTTCCAGCAGCCCAGTGAACAGGAACACTGAAGCTTTCTTT,CSSSPVNRNTEAFF
TRBV10-3,once,TRBD1,TRBJ1-5,TGTGCCATCAGTGAGAGTGGGACAGGGGCACAGCCCCAGCATTTT,CAISESGTGAQPQHF
TRBV15,-,-,TRBJ2-1,TGTGCCACCAGCAGAACCGGGACTCGCTCCTACAATGAGCAGTTCTTC,CATSRTGTRSYNEQFF
TRBV27,few,-,TRBJ1-5,TGTGCCAGCAGCTACTCCGGACTGTGGGGGAATCAGCCCCAGCATTTT,CASSYSGLWGNQPQHF
TRBV20-1,-,TRBD2,TRBJ2-2,TGCAGTGCTAGGGGAGACGGGACTAGCGGAATCACCGGGGAGCTGTTTTTT,CSARGDGTSGITGELFF
TRBV9,many,-,TRBJ1-2,TGTGCCAGCAGCGCTGGGGGCATAGATGGCTACACCTTC,CASSAGGIDGYTF